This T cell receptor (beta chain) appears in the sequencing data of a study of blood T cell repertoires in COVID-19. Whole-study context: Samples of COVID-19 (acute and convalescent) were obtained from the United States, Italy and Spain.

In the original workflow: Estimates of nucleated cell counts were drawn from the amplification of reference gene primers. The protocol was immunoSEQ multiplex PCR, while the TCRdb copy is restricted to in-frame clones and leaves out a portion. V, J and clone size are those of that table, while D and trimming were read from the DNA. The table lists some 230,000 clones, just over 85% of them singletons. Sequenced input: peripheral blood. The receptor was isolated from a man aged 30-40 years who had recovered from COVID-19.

As DNA, the CDR3 is TGCGCCAGCAGCTTGGGTGGTACTAGCGGGCCAGGAGATACGCAGTATTTT. Translating gives CASSLGGTSGPGDTQYF. The rearrangement uses TRBV5-1 and TRBJ2-3, with 9 bases that match TRBD2. Looked up from germline, CDR1 is SGHRS and CDR2 is YFSETQ. The CDR3 spans 17 residues. V trimming: 0 bases; J trimming: 5 bases; junction bases outside the gene matches: 10.